This TCR beta chain was sequenced during a study of blood T cell repertoires in COVID-19. As for the study in general: Nucleic acid was either cDNA or gDNA, and it came from T cells, B-cell-depleted T cells, or PBMCs.

Libraries were prepared by immunoSEQ multiplex PCR; TCRdb keeps only in-frame clonotypes and omits some of them. The table shows 140,000 to 150,000 clones, with around four fifths occurring only once. Looked up from germline, CDR1 is LNHDA and CDR2 is SQIVND (reference sequence). With V trimmed by 5 bases and J by 3 bases, 13 bases remained unmatched. The CDR3 runs 16 residues. The chain carries TRBV19 and TRBJ2-7; 7 bases map to TRBD2. The source of this sequence is a woman aged 40 to 50 with active or convalescent COVID-19. The specimen sequenced was peripheral blood. The CDR3 DNA sequence: TGTGCCAGTAGTCACAACCTTAGGGAGGGAGACTACGAGCAGTACTTC. Translation gives CASSHNLREGDYEQYF.